Listed below are T cell receptor beta chains from one sample, sequenced in a study of chemoradiotherapy in HPV16-positive cancers. Generated by immunoSEQ multiplex PCR, the TCRdb table keeps only in-frame clones and is missing some. The sample has about 3,100 clones; about four fifths are singletons. Sequences were derived from tumor tissue, sampled from a patient who underwent chemoradiotherapy. The receptors stem from a human donor with HPV-associated anogenital cancer. Both conserved end residues are part of each CDR3. Each record gives: V gene, J gene, clone size, D gene, CDR3 DNA, CDR3 protein. The D gene is left open where the match is weak. A row's size may be missing; if present it is once, few, many or a size class.

v_call: TRBV5-4; j_call: TRBJ1-2; clone_size: -; d_call: -; cdr3_nt: TGTGCCAGCAGCGGCCGGTGGCAGGGGATCTATGGCTACACCTTC; cdr3_aa: CASSGRWQGIYGYTF
v_call: TRBV27; j_call: TRBJ1-1; clone_size: -; d_call: -; cdr3_nt: TGTGCCAGCAGGCGGGCAGGGGCGGACACTGAAGCTTTCTTT; cdr3_aa: CASRRAGADTEAFF
v_call: TRBV19; j_call: TRBJ2-1; clone_size: -; d_call: -; cdr3_nt: TGTGCCAGTTCGAGCGTTTACACCTACAATGAGCAGTTCTTC; cdr3_aa: CASSSVYTYNEQFF
v_call: TRBV6-5; j_call: TRBJ1-3; clone_size: -; d_call: TRBD1; cdr3_nt: TGTGCCAGCAGCCCGACAGGGGACACCATATATTTT; cdr3_aa: CASSPTGDTIYF
v_call: TRBV25-1; j_call: TRBJ2-5; clone_size: once; d_call: TRBD2; cdr3_nt: TGTGCCAGCGGTGACACGGGACTAGGAAAAGAGACCCAGTACTTC; cdr3_aa: CASGDTGLGKETQYF
v_call: TRBV11-2; j_call: TRBJ2-7; clone_size: -; d_call: TRBD2; cdr3_nt: TGTGCCAGTAGCTTGGCTAGCGGCCCCTACGAGCAGTACTTC; cdr3_aa: CASSLASGPYEQYF
v_call: TRBV4-1; j_call: TRBJ1-3; clone_size: -; d_call: TRBD1; cdr3_nt: TGCGCCAGCAGCCGGGGGGACAGGGCACGCCCTGGAAACACCATATATTTT; cdr3_aa: CASSRGDRARPGNTIYF
v_call: TRBV11-2; j_call: TRBJ2-6; clone_size: -; d_call: -; cdr3_nt: TGTGCCAGCAGCTTATTTGGGGCAGTGACTTCCTCTGGGGCCAACGTCCTGACTTTC; cdr3_aa: CASSLFGAVTSSGANVLTF
v_call: TRBV5-1; j_call: TRBJ1-1; clone_size: -; d_call: -; cdr3_nt: TGCGCCAGCAGCTTGGTAACCTTCGGGGGGAGCTCAGCTTTCTTT; cdr3_aa: CASSLVTFGGSSAFF
v_call: TRBV9; j_call: TRBJ2-1; clone_size: -; d_call: TRBD2; cdr3_nt: TGTGCCAGCAGCCTCGGACTAGCGGGAAGTGCGAATGAGCAGTTCTTC; cdr3_aa: CASSLGLAGSANEQFF
v_call: TRBV6-1; j_call: TRBJ1-1; clone_size: -; d_call: TRBD1; cdr3_nt: TGTGCCAGCACCATGACAGGGGAAAACACTGAAGCTTTCTTT; cdr3_aa: CASTMTGENTEAFF
v_call: TRBV6-1; j_call: TRBJ1-1; clone_size: -; d_call: -; cdr3_nt: TGTGCCAGCAGTACAGGACTGATAAGGAACACTGAAGCTTTCTTT; cdr3_aa: CASSTGLIRNTEAFF
v_call: TRBV29-1; j_call: TRBJ1-1; clone_size: -; d_call: -; cdr3_nt: TGCAGCGTTGGGCGAGCCCAGAACACTGAAGCTTTCTTT; cdr3_aa: CSVGRAQNTEAFF
v_call: TRBV19; j_call: TRBJ2-7; clone_size: -; d_call: TRBD1; cdr3_nt: TGTGCCAGTAGCAGAACCCCGGGACAGGGCTACGAGCAGTACTTC; cdr3_aa: CASSRTPGQGYEQYF
v_call: TRBV4-3; j_call: TRBJ2-1; clone_size: -; d_call: -; cdr3_nt: TGCGCCAGCAGCCAAGAGGCGGCAGACGACTACAATGAGCAGTTCTTC; cdr3_aa: CASSQEAADDYNEQFF
v_call: TRBV5-1; j_call: TRBJ2-3; clone_size: -; d_call: -; cdr3_nt: TGCGCCAGCAAGGTCGGGGCCACAGATACGCAGTATTTT; cdr3_aa: CASKVGATDTQYF
v_call: TRBV2; j_call: TRBJ2-1; clone_size: -; d_call: TRBD2; cdr3_nt: TGTGCCAGCAGAGCAGGACTAGCGGGGGCCAATGAGCAGTTCTTC; cdr3_aa: CASRAGLAGANEQFF
v_call: TRBV9; j_call: TRBJ2-5; clone_size: -; d_call: TRBD2; cdr3_nt: TGTGCCAGCAGCGTAGCAACTAGCGGTATCCAAGAGACCCAGTACTTC; cdr3_aa: CASSVATSGIQETQYF
v_call: TRBV4-1; j_call: TRBJ1-1; clone_size: -; d_call: TRBD1; cdr3_nt: TGCGCCAGCAGCCAACGGACAGGGGATGCTGAAGCTTTCTTT; cdr3_aa: CASSQRTGDAEAFF
v_call: TRBV29-1; j_call: TRBJ2-2; clone_size: -; d_call: -; cdr3_nt: TGCAGCGTCGCCGACACCTACACCGGGGAGCTGTTTTTT; cdr3_aa: CSVADTYTGELFF
v_call: TRBV11-2; j_call: TRBJ1-2; clone_size: -; d_call: -; cdr3_nt: TGTGCCAGCAGCTTTGGAACGGGGGCCTATGGCTACACCTTC; cdr3_aa: CASSFGTGAYGYTF
v_call: TRBV5-1; j_call: TRBJ2-3; clone_size: -; d_call: TRBD2; cdr3_nt: TGCGCCAGCAGCTTGGCTAGCGGGGGGAAAGATACGCAGTATTTT; cdr3_aa: CASSLASGGKDTQYF
v_call: TRBV5-4; j_call: TRBJ1-2; clone_size: once; d_call: -; cdr3_nt: TGTGCCAGCAGCTTCGACACCTCCCTGGCTAACTATGGCTACACCTTC; cdr3_aa: CASSFDTSLANYGYTF
v_call: TRBV18; j_call: TRBJ2-3; clone_size: -; d_call: -; cdr3_nt: TGTGCCAGTCGAAAGGGCCAACCTATTTCCACAGATACGCAGTATTTT; cdr3_aa: CASRKGQPISTDTQYF
v_call: TRBV30; j_call: TRBJ2-2; clone_size: -; d_call: TRBD1; cdr3_nt: TGTGCCTGGGACGGACAGGGTATTACCGGGGAGCTGTTTTTT; cdr3_aa: CAWDGQGITGELFF
v_call: TRBV5-5; j_call: TRBJ1-1; clone_size: -; d_call: -; cdr3_nt: TGTGCCAGCAGCATAGCGGACCGAGGGTTCAGAGCTTTCTTT; cdr3_aa: CASSIADRGFRAFF
v_call: TRBV7-3; j_call: TRBJ2-3; clone_size: -; d_call: -; cdr3_nt: TGTGCCAGCAGCCTAACGGCTAGCACAGATACGCAGTATTTT; cdr3_aa: CASSLTASTDTQYF
v_call: TRBV6-5; j_call: TRBJ2-1; clone_size: -; d_call: -; cdr3_nt: TGTGCCAGCAGTCGACAACAGGGTTATGAGCAGTTCTTC; cdr3_aa: CASSRQQGYEQFF
v_call: TRBV28; j_call: TRBJ1-5; clone_size: few; d_call: TRBD1; cdr3_nt: TGTGCCAGCAGTCCCCTGGGCAGGGGGCTGCAGCCCCAGCATTTT; cdr3_aa: CASSPLGRGLQPQHF
v_call: TRBV5-6; j_call: TRBJ1-1; clone_size: -; d_call: -; cdr3_nt: TGTGCCAGCAGCTTGGTTGGTTTCACTGAAGCTTTCTTT; cdr3_aa: CASSLVGFTEAFF
v_call: TRBV28; j_call: TRBJ2-2; clone_size: -; d_call: -; cdr3_nt: TGTGCCAGCTCAGGGGGGTCTGCGGGCACCGGGGAGCTGTTTTTT; cdr3_aa: CASSGGSAGTGELFF
v_call: TRBV28; j_call: TRBJ2-3; clone_size: -; d_call: TRBD2; cdr3_nt: TGTGCCAGCAGTTTATCGCTTCTAGCGGGGAACACAGATACGCAGTATTTT; cdr3_aa: CASSLSLLAGNTDTQYF
v_call: TRBV6-1; j_call: TRBJ1-1; clone_size: -; d_call: -; cdr3_nt: TGTGCCAGCAGTGAAGCGGCAGGATCGAACACTGAAGCTTTCTTT; cdr3_aa: CASSEAAGSNTEAFF
v_call: TRBV29-1; j_call: TRBJ2-5; clone_size: -; d_call: TRBD2; cdr3_nt: TGCAGCGCAGTCGGAGGACTAGCGGGAGACCAAGAGACCCAGTACTTC; cdr3_aa: CSAVGGLAGDQETQYF
v_call: TRBV5-4; j_call: TRBJ2-1; clone_size: -; d_call: TRBD2; cdr3_nt: TGTGCCAGCAGCCCGGGACTAGCGGGTGCCTACAATGAGCAGTTCTTC; cdr3_aa: CASSPGLAGAYNEQFF
v_call: TRBV11-3; j_call: TRBJ2-3; clone_size: once; d_call: -; cdr3_nt: TGTGCCAGCAGCTTGGCGGGTTTCACAGATACGCAGTATTTT; cdr3_aa: CASSLAGFTDTQYF
v_call: TRBV9; j_call: TRBJ1-4; clone_size: -; d_call: TRBD1; cdr3_nt: TGTGCCAGCAGCGCCCGAACCGGGACAGGGAATGAAAAACTGTTTTTT; cdr3_aa: CASSARTGTGNEKLFF
v_call: TRBV6-5; j_call: TRBJ1-4; clone_size: -; d_call: -; cdr3_nt: TGTGCCAGCAGCCGCGGTACCCAAAGTCATGAAAAACTGTTTTTT; cdr3_aa: CASSRGTQSHEKLFF
v_call: TRBV5-5; j_call: TRBJ1-1; clone_size: -; d_call: -; cdr3_nt: TGTGCCAGCAGCTTGGTGGGGGACATCCTAAACACTGAAGCTTTCTTT; cdr3_aa: CASSLVGDILNTEAFF
v_call: TRBV5-1; j_call: TRBJ2-1; clone_size: -; d_call: -; cdr3_nt: TGCGCCAGCCAAAACGGGCAGGGGACCTACAATGAGCAGTTCTTC; cdr3_aa: CASQNGQGTYNEQFF
v_call: TRBV28; j_call: TRBJ1-1; clone_size: -; d_call: -; cdr3_nt: TGTGCCAGCAGGGGCGGACAGATTAAGAACACTGAAGCTTTCTTT; cdr3_aa: CASRGGQIKNTEAFF
v_call: TRBV7-9; j_call: TRBJ1-1; clone_size: -; d_call: -; cdr3_nt: TGTGCCAGCAGCTTAGACACGGTGAACACTGAAGCTTTCTTT; cdr3_aa: CASSLDTVNTEAFF
v_call: TRBV19; j_call: TRBJ1-1; clone_size: -; d_call: -; cdr3_nt: TGTGCCAGTAGTATAAGGAACAGCGGGACTGAAGCTTTCTTT; cdr3_aa: CASSIRNSGTEAFF
v_call: TRBV6-1; j_call: TRBJ1-1; clone_size: -; d_call: -; cdr3_nt: TGTGCCAGCAGTGACTACAGGGCGAACACTGAAGCTTTCTTT; cdr3_aa: CASSDYRANTEAFF
v_call: TRBV6-1; j_call: TRBJ2-3; clone_size: once; d_call: -; cdr3_nt: TGTGCCAGCGAGCGTGGCGGTTCTAGCACAGATACGCAGTATTTT; cdr3_aa: CASERGGSSTDTQYF
v_call: TRBV27; j_call: TRBJ2-1; clone_size: -; d_call: -; cdr3_nt: TGTGCCAGCAGTTTATATGGTTGGGGGAGGGGGATTAACAATGAGCAGTTCTTC; cdr3_aa: CASSLYGWGRGINNEQFF
v_call: TRBV5-1; j_call: TRBJ2-1; clone_size: -; d_call: TRBD2; cdr3_nt: TGCGCCAGCAGCTCGTCTAGCGGGGTCTACAATGAGCAGTTCTTC; cdr3_aa: CASSSSSGVYNEQFF
v_call: TRBV9; j_call: TRBJ2-2; clone_size: -; d_call: -; cdr3_nt: TGTGCCAGCAGCGTAGACGACAGCGCTTTTGGGGAGCTGTTTTTT; cdr3_aa: CASSVDDSAFGELFF
v_call: TRBV27; j_call: TRBJ2-2; clone_size: -; d_call: -; cdr3_nt: TGTGCCAGCAGTTACAACAACTGGGGGCGGGCCGGGGAGCTGTTTTTT; cdr3_aa: CASSYNNWGRAGELFF
v_call: TRBV6-1; j_call: TRBJ1-1; clone_size: -; d_call: -; cdr3_nt: TGTGCCAGCAGTGCTACATCGAACACTGAAGCTTTCTTT; cdr3_aa: CASSATSNTEAFF